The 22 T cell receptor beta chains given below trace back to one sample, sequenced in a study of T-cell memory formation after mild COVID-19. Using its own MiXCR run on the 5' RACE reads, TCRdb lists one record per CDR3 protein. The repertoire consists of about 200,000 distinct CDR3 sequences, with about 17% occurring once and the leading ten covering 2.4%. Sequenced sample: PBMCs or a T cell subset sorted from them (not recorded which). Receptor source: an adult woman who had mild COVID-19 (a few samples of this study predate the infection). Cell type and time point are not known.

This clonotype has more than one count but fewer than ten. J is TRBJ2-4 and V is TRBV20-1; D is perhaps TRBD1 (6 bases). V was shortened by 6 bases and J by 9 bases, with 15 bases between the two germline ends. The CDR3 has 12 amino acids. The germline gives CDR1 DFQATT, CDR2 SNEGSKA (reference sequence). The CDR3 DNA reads TGCAGTGCCCACACGGACAGTATCATTCAGTACTTC. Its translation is CSAHTDSIIQYF.

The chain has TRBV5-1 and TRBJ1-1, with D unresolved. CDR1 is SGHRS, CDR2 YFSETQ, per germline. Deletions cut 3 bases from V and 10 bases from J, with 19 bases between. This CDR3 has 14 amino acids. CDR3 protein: CASSSSGPTARAFF. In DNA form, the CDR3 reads TGCGCCAGCAGCTCGTCGGGTCCTACGGCAAGAGCTTTCTTT.

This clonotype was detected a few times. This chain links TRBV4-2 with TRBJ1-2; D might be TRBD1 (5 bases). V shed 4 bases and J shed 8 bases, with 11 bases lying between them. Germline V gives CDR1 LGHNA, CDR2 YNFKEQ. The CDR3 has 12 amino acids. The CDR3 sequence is CASSPNRGGYTF. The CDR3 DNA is TGTGCCAGCAGCCCGAACCGGGGGGGCTACACCTTC.

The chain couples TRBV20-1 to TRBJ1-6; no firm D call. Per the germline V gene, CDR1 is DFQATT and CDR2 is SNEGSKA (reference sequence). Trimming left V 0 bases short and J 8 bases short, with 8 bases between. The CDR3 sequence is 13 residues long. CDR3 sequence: CSARDRADSPLHF. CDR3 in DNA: TGCAGTGCTAGAGATAGGGCGGATTCACCCCTCCACTTT.

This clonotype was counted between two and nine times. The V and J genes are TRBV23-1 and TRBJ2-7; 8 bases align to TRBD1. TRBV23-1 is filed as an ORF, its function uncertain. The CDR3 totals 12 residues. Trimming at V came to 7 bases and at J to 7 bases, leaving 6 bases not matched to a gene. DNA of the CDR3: TGCGCCAGCACTCAGGGGGCGCGTGAGCAGTACTTC. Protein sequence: CASTQGAREQYF.

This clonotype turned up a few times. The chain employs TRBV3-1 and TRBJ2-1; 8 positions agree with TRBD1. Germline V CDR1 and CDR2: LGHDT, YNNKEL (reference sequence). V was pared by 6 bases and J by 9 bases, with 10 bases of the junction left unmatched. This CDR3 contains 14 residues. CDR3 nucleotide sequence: TGTGCCAGCAGTCCGGACAGGGTCGGCACTGAGCAGTTCTTC. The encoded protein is CASSPDRVGTEQFF.

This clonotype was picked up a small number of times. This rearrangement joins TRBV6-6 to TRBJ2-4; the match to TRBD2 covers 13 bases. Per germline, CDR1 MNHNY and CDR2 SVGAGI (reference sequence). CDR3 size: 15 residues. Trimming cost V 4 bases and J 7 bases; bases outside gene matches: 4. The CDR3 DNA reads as TGTGCCAGCAGTTTCGGGACTAGCGGGAAGAACATTCAGTACTTC. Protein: CASSFGTSGKNIQYF.

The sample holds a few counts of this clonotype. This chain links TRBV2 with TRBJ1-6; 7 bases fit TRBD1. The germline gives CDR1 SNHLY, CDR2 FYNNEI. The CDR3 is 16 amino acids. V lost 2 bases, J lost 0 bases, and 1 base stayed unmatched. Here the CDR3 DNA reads TGTGCCAGCAGTGAATGGGACAGCTCCTATAATTCACCCCTCCACTTT. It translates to CASSEWDSSYNSPLHF.

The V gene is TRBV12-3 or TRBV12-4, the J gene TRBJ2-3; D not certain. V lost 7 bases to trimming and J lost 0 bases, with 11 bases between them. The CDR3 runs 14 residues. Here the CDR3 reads CASKFRHSTDTQYF. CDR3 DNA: TGTGCCAGCAAGTTCCGGCACAGCACAGATACGCAGTATTTT.

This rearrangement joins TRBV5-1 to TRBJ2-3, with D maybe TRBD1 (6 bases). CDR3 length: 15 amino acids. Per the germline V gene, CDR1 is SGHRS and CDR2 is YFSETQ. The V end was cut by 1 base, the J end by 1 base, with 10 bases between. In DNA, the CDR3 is TGCGCCAGCAGCTTGCGACAGGATCGCACAGATACGCAGTATTTT. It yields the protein CASSLRQDRTDTQYF.

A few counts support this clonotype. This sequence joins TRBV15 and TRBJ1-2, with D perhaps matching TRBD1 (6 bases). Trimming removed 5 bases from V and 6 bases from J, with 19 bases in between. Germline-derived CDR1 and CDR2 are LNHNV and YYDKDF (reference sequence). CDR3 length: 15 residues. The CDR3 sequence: CATSWSTGKGDGYTF. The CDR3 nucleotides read TGTGCCACCAGCTGGTCAACAGGGAAGGGAGATGGCTACACCTTC.

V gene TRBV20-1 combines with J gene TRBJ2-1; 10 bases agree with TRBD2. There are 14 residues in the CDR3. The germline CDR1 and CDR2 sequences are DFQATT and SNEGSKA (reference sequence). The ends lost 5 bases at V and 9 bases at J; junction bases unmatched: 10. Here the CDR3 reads CSALPGLATSEQFF. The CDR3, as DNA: TGCAGTGCTCTACCGGGACTAGCGACTAGTGAGCAGTTCTTC.

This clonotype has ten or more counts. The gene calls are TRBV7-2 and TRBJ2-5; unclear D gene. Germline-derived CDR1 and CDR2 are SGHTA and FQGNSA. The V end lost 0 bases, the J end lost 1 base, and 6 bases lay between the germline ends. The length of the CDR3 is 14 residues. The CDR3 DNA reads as TGTGCCAGCAGCTTAGCCCGGACCCAAGAGACCCAGTACTTC. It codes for CASSLARTQETQYF.

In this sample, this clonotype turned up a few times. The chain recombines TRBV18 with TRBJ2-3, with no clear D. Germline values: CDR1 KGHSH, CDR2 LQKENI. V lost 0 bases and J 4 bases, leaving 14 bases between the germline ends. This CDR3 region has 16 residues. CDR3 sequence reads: CASSPPALGGADTQYF. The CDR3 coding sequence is TGTGCCAGCTCACCACCGGCTTTGGGTGGGGCAGATACGCAGTATTTT.

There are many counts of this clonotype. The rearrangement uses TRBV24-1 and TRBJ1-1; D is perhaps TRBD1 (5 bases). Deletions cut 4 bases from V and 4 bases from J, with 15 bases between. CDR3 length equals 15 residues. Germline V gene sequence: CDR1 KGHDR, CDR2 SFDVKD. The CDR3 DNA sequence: TGTGCCACCAGTGAGGGAGGGGAAGTGAGCACTGAAGCTTTCTTT. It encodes CATSEGGEVSTEAFF.

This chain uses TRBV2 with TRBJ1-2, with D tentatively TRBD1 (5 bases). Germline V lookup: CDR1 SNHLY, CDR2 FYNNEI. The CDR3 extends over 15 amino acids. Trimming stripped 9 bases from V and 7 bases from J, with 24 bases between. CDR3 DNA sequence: TGTGCCAGTAAGACGGCTGGGGCAGGTACGGTTGGCTACACCTTC. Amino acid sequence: CASKTAGAGTVGYTF.

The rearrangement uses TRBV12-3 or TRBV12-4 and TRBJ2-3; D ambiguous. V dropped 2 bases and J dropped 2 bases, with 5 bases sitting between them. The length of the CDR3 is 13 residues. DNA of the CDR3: TGTGCCAGCAGTTTAACCCCCACAGATACGCAGTATTTT. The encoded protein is CASSLTPTDTQYF.

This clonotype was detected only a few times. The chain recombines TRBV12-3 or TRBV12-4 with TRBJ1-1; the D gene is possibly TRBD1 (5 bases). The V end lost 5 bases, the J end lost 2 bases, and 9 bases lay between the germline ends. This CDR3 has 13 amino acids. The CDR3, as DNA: TGTGCCAGCAGTGCGACAGTTAACACTGAAGCTTTCTTT. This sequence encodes CASSATVNTEAFF.

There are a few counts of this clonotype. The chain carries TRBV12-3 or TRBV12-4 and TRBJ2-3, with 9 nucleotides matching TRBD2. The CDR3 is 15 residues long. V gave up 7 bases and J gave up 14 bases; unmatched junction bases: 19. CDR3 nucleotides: TGTGCCAGCACTGGGACTAGCCAGGTCTCGGCGCTGCTGTATTTT. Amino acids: CASTGTSQVSALLYF.

The CDR3 DNA is TGTGCCAGCGCGAGGGTCGGGAATGAGCAGTTCTTC. As protein: CASARVGNEQFF. The rearrangement joins TRBV5-6 to TRBJ2-1; D is possibly TRBD2 (5 bases). The CDR3 runs to 12 residues. V lost 7 bases, J lost 7 bases, and 12 bases lay in between. Germline CDR1 SGHDT, CDR2 YYEEEE.

CDR3 DNA: TGTGCCAGCAGCCGCCTCGGTAACACTGAAGCTTTCTTT. It yields the protein CASSRLGNTEAFF. The rearrangement links TRBV12-3 or TRBV12-4 to TRBJ1-1; D remains ambiguous. This CDR3 region has 13 residues. Deletions cut 6 bases from V and 2 bases from J, with 10 bases between.

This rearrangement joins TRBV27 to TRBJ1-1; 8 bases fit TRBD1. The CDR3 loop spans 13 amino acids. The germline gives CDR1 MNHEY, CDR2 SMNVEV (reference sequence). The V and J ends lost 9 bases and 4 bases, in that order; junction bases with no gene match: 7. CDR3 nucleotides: TGTGCCAGTCGATTAACAGGGGGCACTGAAGCTTTCTTT. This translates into CASRLTGGTEAFF.